The following is a TCR beta chain sequence with its context. Its target is unknown. This CDR3 is 11 amino acids long. The V and J ends lost 5 bases and 2 bases respectively, with 4 bases between them. The germline CDR1 and CDR2 sequences are MDHEN and SYDVKM. 60 Vbeta and 13 Jbeta primers were used in PCR. Assay used: immunoSEQ multiplex PCR; TCRdb lists only in-frame clones, some missing. Among roughly 200,000 clones, 65% to 85% were seen once, and the ten largest hold 2.9%. These data belong to a study of cytomegalovirus exposure and HLA in healthy donors. Overall study results and limits: In an earlier analysis, productive rearrangement rates for most beta V segments clustered near 87% or 30%.

The sequence was obtained from a female donor in good health and CMV-seronegative. Sequencing was done on a sample of PBMCs. The chain recombines TRBV28 with TRBJ2-7; D remains unclear. The CDR3 sequence is CASSETYEQYF. CDR3 sequence (DNA): TGTGCCAGCAGTGAGACCTACGAGCAGTACTTC. The full variable domain, its missing parts supplied by reference TRBV28 and TRBJ2-7, is DVKVTQSSRYLVKRTGEKVFLECVQDMDHENMFWYRQDPGLGLRLIYFSYDVKMKEKGDIPEGYSVSREKKERFSLILESASTNQTSMYLCASSETYEQYFGPGTRLTVT.